Listed here are 5 T cell receptor beta chains from one sample, sequenced in a study of shared clonotypes between healthy human individuals. Clones were sequenced by immunoSEQ multiplex PCR, and TCRdb holds only the in-frame ones, with some missing. The data contain under 1 million clones, approximately 92% of them singletons. Naive CD8 cells were CD45RO-negative, positively selected for CCR7, excluding terminally differentiated effector memory CD45RA+ cells. Sequencing input: naive CD8+ T cells sorted from blood. The receptors originated from a man aged 25-45 years in good health.

The chain employs TRBV7-9 and TRBJ2-7; 8 nucleotides agree with TRBD2. The CDR3 runs 15 residues. The germline V gene encodes CDR1 SEHNR and CDR2 FQNEAQ (reference sequence). The V segment lost 3 bases and the J segment 0 bases; nucleotides outside the gene matches: 4. The CDR3 spells CASSLTGTSSYEQYF. CDR3 nucleotides: TGTGCCAGCAGCTTGACCGGGACTAGCTCCTACGAGCAGTACTTC.

V and J are TRBV29-1 and TRBJ2-1, with 8 bases matching TRBD2. The germline V gene has CDR1 SQVTM and CDR2 ANQGSEA. The length of the CDR3 is 13 residues. J lost 0 bases, V lost 6 bases, and 1 base had no gene match. The CDR3 sequence is CSVSGGSYNEQFF. CDR3 nucleotide sequence: TGCAGCGTAAGCGGGGGCTCCTACAATGAGCAGTTCTTC.

V and J are TRBV6-1 and TRBJ1-5; D perhaps matches TRBD1 (6 bases). Germline V gene sequence: CDR1 MNHNS, CDR2 SASEGT. Trimming took 6 bases from V and 5 from J, leaving 14 bases between them. There are 14 residues in the CDR3. CDR3 bases: TGTGCCAGCAGACAGCTGAGGGGGGATCAGCCCCAGCATTTT. The encoded protein is CASRQLRGDQPQHF.

The V gene is TRBV13, the J gene TRBJ2-1, with 10 bases that match TRBD2. Germline CDR1 reads PRHDT; CDR2 reads FYEKMQ (reference sequence). There are 15 residues in the CDR3. V shed 5 bases and J 6 bases; nucleotides not matched to a gene: 7. CDR3 sequence (DNA): TGTGCCAGCAGCAACCAGCGGGAGGGCCCCAATGAGCAGTTCTTC. Protein: CASSNQREGPNEQFF.

This rearrangement joins TRBV9 to TRBJ2-1; possible D gene TRBD2, 5 bases. The CDR3 runs 13 residues. The V gene's germline CDR1 is SGDLS and CDR2 YYNGEE. The V gene lost 2 bases and the J gene lost 6 bases, with 9 bases spanning the gap. This chain's CDR3 is CASSVGDANEQFF. The CDR3 DNA follows: TGTGCCAGCAGCGTCGGGGATGCCAATGAGCAGTTCTTC.